The clone carrying this TCR beta chain was found a few times. J gave up 6 bases and V 9 bases, and 8 bases lay outside the gene matches. CDR1 LNHDA and CDR2 SQIVND come from the germline V gene (reference sequence). CDR3 length equals 14 residues. This entry is derived from a study of cytomegalovirus exposure and HLA in healthy donors. Primers included in the PCR were 60 Vbeta and 13 Jbeta primers. TCRdb's table, derived via immunoSEQ multiplex PCR, lists solely in-frame clones and lacks some. In the table there are around 150,000 clones, more than 80% of which are singletons. V is TRBV19 and J is TRBJ1-6, with 7 bases fitting TRBD1. The sample consisted of PBMCs. This receptor was obtained from a woman aged 18-30 years in good health and CMV-seronegative. The CDR3 spells CASTSDRINSPLHF. The DNA of the CDR3 is TGTGCCAGCACCTCGGACAGGATTAATTCACCCCTCCACTTT.